Shown below are 7 T cell receptor beta chains from a single sample sequenced in a study of spatial heterogeneity in lung cancer. The sample's time point: blood at routine non-recurrence follow-up after resection. Researchers sequenced whole RNA taken from tumor, nontumor lung or frozen PBMC without sorting. TCRdb passed the 5' RACE reads through MiXCR, listing each CDR3 protein once. This table has roughly 120,000 distinct CDR3 sequences, approximately 12% appearing once. The sample was PBMCs, taken at follow-up. These receptors all come from a male donor with early-stage non-small cell lung cancer.

The rearrangement joins TRBV4-1 to TRBJ2-2; 9 nucleotides agree with TRBD2. The V segment lost 4 bases and the J segment 3 bases; nucleotides outside the gene matches: 12. The CDR3 covers 18 residues. The V gene's germline CDR1 is MGHRA and CDR2 YSYEKL. The CDR3 sequence: CASSPAPGLAGYTGELFF. The CDR3 coding sequence is TGCGCCAGCAGCCCCGCGCCCGGGCTAGCGGGGTACACCGGGGAGCTGTTTTTT.

This CDR3 is CSARDLGRAGNTIYF. The CDR3 nucleotides are TGCAGTGCTAGAGATCTAGGCAGGGCTGGAAACACCATATATTTT. The V call is TRBV20-1, the J call TRBJ1-3; D perhaps matches TRBD1 (5 bases). The germline V gene has CDR1 DFQATT and CDR2 SNEGSKA (reference sequence). The CDR3 totals 15 residues. V shed 0 bases and J shed 2 bases, with 11 bases lying between them.

The V call is TRBV5-1, the J call TRBJ2-7; D unresolved. Germline V gene sequence: CDR1 SGHRS, CDR2 YFSETQ. The V end was cut by 4 bases, the J end by 9 bases, with 14 bases between. The CDR3 spans 12 residues. This CDR3 reads CASSGRGRGQYF. CDR3 in DNA: TGCGCCAGCAGCGGCAGAGGTCGCGGGCAGTACTTC.

The chain employs TRBV30 and TRBJ2-1, with D perhaps matching TRBD1 (6 bases). The germline V gene encodes CDR1 GTSNPN and CDR2 SVGIG (reference sequence). Trimming took off 8 bases at V and 16 bases at J, with 21 bases between the two ends. CDR3 size: 11 residues. CDR3: CAATTLRDNFF. The CDR3 DNA follows: TGTGCCGCGACCACGCTTCGGGACAATTTCTTC.

This clonotype has a count of ten or more. V is TRBV20-1 and J is TRBJ2-1, with D tentatively TRBD2 (5 bases). The CDR3 covers 13 residues. Germline V CDR1 and CDR2: DFQATT, SNEGSKA (reference sequence). V lost 3 bases and J 9 bases, leaving 15 bases between the germline ends. The CDR3 sequence is CSASPPGRTEQFF. CDR3 DNA sequence: TGCAGTGCTAGCCCACCGGGAAGGACTGAGCAGTTCTTC.

The chain joins TRBV10-3 to TRBJ1-5; D not resolved. CDR3 size: 13 residues. Trimming left V 11 bases short and J 2 bases short, with 13 bases between. CDR1 and CDR2 from the germline V gene are ENHRY and SYGVKD. The CDR3 loop reads CAVPVHRNQPQHF. The DNA of the CDR3 is TGTGCCGTCCCAGTCCATCGCAATCAGCCCCAGCATTTT.

This clonotype was detected a few times. The chain carries TRBV6-2 or TRBV6-3 and TRBJ2-1; a possible D gene is TRBD1 (6 bases). Per the germline V gene, CDR1 is MNHEY and CDR2 is SVGEGT. CDR3 length equals 16 residues. V was pared by 0 bases and J by 0 bases, with 9 bases between. CDR3 coding DNA: TGTGCCAGCAGTTACTCGCAGGGGAGCTCCTACAATGAGCAGTTCTTC. Translated: CASSYSQGSSYNEQFF.